This T cell receptor beta chain was identified in a study of blood T cells in healthy people across ages. Overall study: Through template switching, about one barcoded beta molecule was captured per two T cells, as measured in model experiments. General observations from the study: Diversity of TCR beta correlated strongly with naive T cell percentage.

Next came a second PCR, run for about 7 to 12 cycles, which used a sample-barcoded 5' primer along with a J-beta primer mix. CDR3-containing paired-end reads numbered at least 2.5 million in each sample. Each CDR3 protein gets one entry after TCRdb re-called the 5' RACE reads with MiXCR. The sample lists fewer than 800,000 distinct CDR3 sequences, more than 40% occurring once. Per individual sample, total RNA of at least 5.5 micrograms was extracted. Germline V CDR1 and CDR2: LNHNV, YYDKDF (reference sequence). V gave up 0 bases and J gave up 1 base, with 9 bases separating them. The length of the CDR3 is 15 residues. Ten or more counts support this clonotype. Its antigen is as yet unknown.

The source of this sequence is a woman aged 60-75 years in good health. The source material was blood. The chain couples TRBV15 to TRBJ1-1, with TRBD1 as a possible D gene (5 bases). The DNA for the CDR3 is TGTGCCACCAGCAGAGATACAGGAGGGAACACTGAAGCTTTCTTT. Amino acid sequence: CATSRDTGGNTEAFF. The full variable domain, completed using reference TRBV15 and TRBJ1-1, is DAMVIQNPRYQVTQFGKPVTLSCSQTLNHNVMYWYQQKSSQAPKLLFHYYDKDFNNEADTPDNFQSRRPNTSFCFLDIRSPGLGDTAMYLCATSRDTGGNTEAFFGQGTRLTVV.